Listed below are T cell receptor beta chains from one sample, sequenced in a study of identical twins. Using its own MiXCR run on the 5' RACE reads, TCRdb lists one record per CDR3 protein. The sample includes over 550,000 distinct CDR3 sequences, roughly 7.1% of them seen just once. The same specimen was also included in a second study, on yellow fever vaccine responses in identical twins.

Sample: PBMCs. The source of these receptors is a woman aged 18-35 years in good health. CDR3s include the opening cysteine and the closing phenylalanine or tryptophan. Each record gives: CDR3 protein, CDR3 DNA, J gene, V gene, clone size, D gene. D genes are given only for firm matches. A row's size may be missing; if present it is once, few, many or a size class.

CDR3 protein: CASSFGQSNTEAFF; CDR3 DNA: TGTGCCAGCAGCTTTGGACAGTCGAACACTGAAGCTTTCTTT; J gene: TRBJ1-1; V gene: TRBV7-9; clone size: -; D gene: -
CDR3 protein: CASSLAEGARMNTEAFF; CDR3 DNA: TGTGCCAGCAGCTTAGCGGAGGGGGCCCGAATGAACACTGAAGCTTTCTTT; J gene: TRBJ1-1; V gene: TRBV7-9; clone size: many; D gene: TRBD1
CDR3 protein: CASSIQQGYAGELFF; CDR3 DNA: TGCGCCAGCAGCATACAGCAGGGGTACGCCGGGGAGCTGTTTTTT; J gene: TRBJ2-2; V gene: TRBV5-1; clone size: many; D gene: -
CDR3 protein: CASSFSSSPDTQYF; CDR3 DNA: TGTGCCAGCAGTTTTTCAAGCTCGCCAGATACGCAGTATTTT; J gene: TRBJ2-3; V gene: TRBV12-3/TRBV12-4; clone size: -; D gene: -
CDR3 protein: CASSPGRAYNEQFF; CDR3 DNA: TGTGCCAGCAGCCCAGGGCGCGCCTACAATGAGCAGTTCTTC; J gene: TRBJ2-1; V gene: TRBV5-1; clone size: many; D gene: -
CDR3 protein: CASSQEASNYGYTF; CDR3 DNA: TGTGCCAGCAGCCAAGAAGCCTCTAACTATGGCTACACCTTC; J gene: TRBJ1-2; V gene: TRBV3-1; clone size: few; D gene: -
CDR3 protein: CSARRATGFSYNEQFF; CDR3 DNA: TGCAGTGCTAGGAGGGCTACAGGGTTCTCCTACAATGAGCAGTTCTTC; J gene: TRBJ2-1; V gene: TRBV20-1; clone size: many; D gene: -
CDR3 protein: CASSLVGYSTDTQYF; CDR3 DNA: TGTGCCAGCAGCTTAGTTGGGTATTCCACAGATACGCAGTATTTT; J gene: TRBJ2-3; V gene: TRBV7-8; clone size: few; D gene: -
CDR3 protein: CASSRQGQGSGNTIYF; CDR3 DNA: TGCGCCAGCAGCCGCCAGGGACAGGGTAGTGGAAACACCATATATTTT; J gene: TRBJ1-3; V gene: TRBV4-1; clone size: few; D gene: TRBD1
CDR3 protein: CASRRPPGELFF; CDR3 DNA: TGTGCCAGCAGGAGGCCCCCCGGGGAGCTGTTTTTT; J gene: TRBJ2-2; V gene: TRBV5-8; clone size: few; D gene: -
CDR3 protein: CASSLAGRTSYNSPLHF; CDR3 DNA: TGCGCCAGCAGCTTGGCCGGGAGGACCTCCTATAATTCACCCCTCCACTTT; J gene: TRBJ1-6; V gene: TRBV5-1; clone size: many; D gene: -
CDR3 protein: CASSLAGTNNEQFF; CDR3 DNA: TGTGCCAGCAGCTTAGCTGGGACAAACAATGAGCAGTTCTTC; J gene: TRBJ2-1; V gene: TRBV7-9; clone size: many; D gene: -
CDR3 protein: CASSSRQATYEAFF; CDR3 DNA: TGTGCCAGTAGTTCACGACAGGCCACCTATGAAGCTTTCTTT; J gene: TRBJ1-1; V gene: TRBV19; clone size: once; D gene: -
CDR3 protein: CSAPEVGNQPQHF; CDR3 DNA: TGCAGTGCCCCGGAAGTGGGTAATCAGCCCCAGCATTTT; J gene: TRBJ1-5; V gene: TRBV20-1; clone size: -; D gene: -
CDR3 protein: CAISGPGRNTEAFF; CDR3 DNA: TGTGCCATCAGTGGCCCGGGGAGGAACACTGAAGCTTTCTTT; J gene: TRBJ1-1; V gene: TRBV10-3; clone size: -; D gene: -
CDR3 protein: CASRESGRAPYEQYF; CDR3 DNA: TGTGCCAGCAGAGAGAGCGGGAGGGCCCCCTACGAGCAGTACTTC; J gene: TRBJ2-7; V gene: TRBV27; clone size: once; D gene: TRBD2
CDR3 protein: CASSQDPPGEGFRQPYNEQFF; CDR3 DNA: TGCGCCAGCAGCCAAGATCCCCCAGGTGAAGGGTTTCGCCAACCTTACAATGAGCAGTTCTTC; J gene: TRBJ2-1; V gene: TRBV4-1; clone size: few; D gene: -
CDR3 protein: CSAPGRNNEQFF; CDR3 DNA: TGCAGTGCACCAGGACGGAACAATGAGCAGTTCTTC; J gene: TRBJ2-1; V gene: TRBV20-1; clone size: many; D gene: -
CDR3 protein: CATSDRSGPYSNQPQHF; CDR3 DNA: TGTGCCACCAGTGATCGATCAGGTCCTTATAGCAATCAGCCCCAGCATTTT; J gene: TRBJ1-5; V gene: TRBV24-1; clone size: -; D gene: -
CDR3 protein: CASSSGWTGELFF; CDR3 DNA: TGTGCCAGCAGCTCGGGATGGACCGGGGAGCTGTTTTTT; J gene: TRBJ2-2; V gene: TRBV7-3; clone size: -; D gene: -
CDR3 protein: CSARGSNHGTEAFF; CDR3 DNA: TGCAGTGCTAGAGGGTCTAATCACGGGACTGAAGCTTTCTTT; J gene: TRBJ1-1; V gene: TRBV20-1; clone size: -; D gene: -
CDR3 protein: CASSYSKAGQSSSSYEQYF; CDR3 DNA: TGTGCCAGCAGTTACTCGAAGGCAGGGCAATCCTCTAGCTCCTACGAGCAGTACTTC; J gene: TRBJ2-7; V gene: TRBV6-2/TRBV6-3; clone size: -; D gene: -
CDR3 protein: CATSQGATGTIQETQYF; CDR3 DNA: TGTGCCACCAGCCAGGGGGCGACAGGGACAATCCAAGAGACCCAGTACTTC; J gene: TRBJ2-5; V gene: TRBV15; clone size: -; D gene: TRBD1
CDR3 protein: CASSTRFRNTGELFF; CDR3 DNA: TGTGCCAGCAGTACCCGATTCAGGAACACCGGGGAGCTGTTTTTT; J gene: TRBJ2-2; V gene: TRBV27; clone size: few; D gene: -
CDR3 protein: CASSLTGTGLTDTQYF; CDR3 DNA: TGCGCCAGCAGCCTTACCGGGACTGGCCTCACAGATACGCAGTATTTT; J gene: TRBJ2-3; V gene: TRBV5-1; clone size: few; D gene: -
CDR3 protein: CASSLESTQETQYF; CDR3 DNA: TGCGCCAGCAGCTTGGAATCTACCCAAGAGACCCAGTACTTC; J gene: TRBJ2-5; V gene: TRBV5-1; clone size: few; D gene: -
CDR3 protein: CASSDSLGEGTEAFF; CDR3 DNA: TGCGCCAGCAGTGACTCGCTAGGGGAAGGCACTGAAGCTTTCTTT; J gene: TRBJ1-1; V gene: TRBV10-1; clone size: many; D gene: -
CDR3 protein: CSAHWVAGLYTDTQYF; CDR3 DNA: TGCAGCGCACACTGGGTAGCGGGATTGTACACAGATACGCAGTATTTT; J gene: TRBJ2-3; V gene: TRBV29-1; clone size: few; D gene: TRBD2